These T cell receptor beta chains were read from a single sample in a study of cytomegalovirus exposure and HLA in healthy donors. Sequencing was performed with immunoSEQ multiplex PCR; in TCRdb, only in-frame clones are kept and a portion is missing. This table has about 140,000 clones, roughly nine tenths appearing once. The source material was PBMCs. The receptors were sampled from a man between 18 and 35 years old in good health and CMV-seronegative. Each CDR3 is given with its conserved first and last residue. The D gene is left open where the match is weak. Clone size, where shown, is once, few, many, or a class for clones that have expanded.

j_call | d_call | v_call | clone_size | cdr3_aa | cdr3_nt
TRBJ2-7 | TRBD1 | TRBV6-6 | NA | CASTKFQGAPYEQYF | TGTGCCAGCACCAAATTCCAGGGGGCACCCTACGAGCAGTACTTC
TRBJ1-1 | NA | TRBV7-3 | NA | CASSSRGGPRYTEAFF | TGTGCCAGCAGCTCCCGGGGGGGGCCGAGATACACTGAAGCTTTCTTT
TRBJ2-5 | NA | TRBV5-1 | NA | CASSLDPSRETQYF | TGCGCCAGCAGCTTGGACCCTAGCAGAGAGACCCAGTACTTC
TRBJ1-1 | TRBD1 | TRBV29-1 | NA | CSVGQGSTEAFF | TGCAGCGTTGGACAGGGGTCCACTGAAGCTTTCTTT
TRBJ1-5 | NA | TRBV5-6 | NA | CASSQGGVDQPQHF | TGTGCCAGCAGCCAAGGAGGTGTGGATCAGCCCCAGCATTTT
TRBJ1-3 | NA | TRBV18 | once | CASSPPPGGNTIYF | TGTGCCAGCTCACCACCGCCAGGGGGAAACACCATATATTTT
TRBJ2-5 | TRBD1 | TRBV30 | NA | CAWRPGYRQGQETQYF | TGTGCCTGGAGGCCCGGTTACCGACAGGGTCAAGAGACCCAGTACTTC
TRBJ2-7 | NA | TRBV19 | NA | CASKGRDYEQYF | TGTGCCAGTAAGGGCAGGGACTACGAGCAGTACTTC
TRBJ2-3 | NA | TRBV9 | NA | CASRGSLALTDTQYF | TGTGCCAGCAGGGGTTCTCTAGCGTTGACAGATACGCAGTATTTT
TRBJ2-3 | NA | TRBV5-1 | NA | CASSRPTGGLVTDTQYF | TGCGCCAGCAGCCGTCCGACAGGGGGACTAGTGACAGATACGCAGTATTTT
TRBJ1-5 | TRBD1 | TRBV19 | NA | CASRGQGGSNQPQHF | TGTGCCAGTAGGGGACAGGGGGGGAGCAATCAGCCCCAGCATTTT
TRBJ1-4 | NA | TRBV7-9 | NA | CASSLPGGSNEKLFF | TGTGCCAGCAGCTTACCGGGGGGCAGTAATGAAAAACTGTTTTTT
TRBJ2-3 | NA | TRBV12-5 | NA | CATSLAFADTQYF | TGTGCTACCTCCCTAGCGTTCGCAGATACGCAGTATTTT
TRBJ2-1 | TRBD2 | TRBV15 | NA | CATSRELREAYNEQFF | TGTGCCACCAGCAGAGAGCTACGGGAGGCCTACAATGAGCAGTTCTTC
TRBJ2-1 | TRBD2 | TRBV10-2 | NA | CASTHGTSRITEQFF | TGCGCCAGCACCCACGGGACTAGCCGAATCACTGAGCAGTTCTTC
TRBJ1-1 | TRBD1 | TRBV7-9 | NA | CASTGQGLLAFF | TGTGCCAGCACTGGACAGGGGTTATTGGCTTTCTTT
TRBJ2-4 | NA | TRBV2 | once | CASSEATGTKNIQYF | TGTGCCAGCAGTGAAGCTACAGGGACCAAAAACATTCAGTACTTC
TRBJ1-1 | NA | TRBV5-1 | NA | CASSLEMGNTEAFF | TGCGCCAGCAGCTTGGAGATGGGCAACACTGAAGCTTTCTTT
TRBJ1-2 | TRBD1 | TRBV7-9 | few | CASSWDRGPWGYTF | TGTGCCAGCAGCTGGGACAGGGGGCCTTGGGGCTACACCTTC
TRBJ2-1 | NA | TRBV6-5 | NA | CASSPIRHNYNEQFF | TGTGCCAGCAGCCCAATCCGACACAATTACAATGAGCAGTTCTTC
TRBJ1-2 | NA | TRBV7-2 | NA | CASSLGSGRDYGYTF | TGTGCCAGCAGCTTAGGGTCAGGAAGAGACTATGGCTACACCTTC
TRBJ2-7 | TRBD2 | TRBV7-2 | NA | CASSLGLAGGNEQYF | TGTGCCAGCAGCTTAGGACTAGCGGGGGGCAACGAGCAGTACTTC
TRBJ2-7 | TRBD1 | TRBV10-1 | NA | CASSEGQGKYEQYF | TGCGCCAGCAGTGAGGGACAGGGGAAATACGAGCAGTACTTC
TRBJ2-3 | NA | TRBV18 | NA | CASSPPSTDTQYF | TGTGCCAGCTCACCACCCTCCACAGATACGCAGTATTTT
TRBJ2-7 | NA | TRBV13 | NA | CASSNTGLSSYEQYF | TGTGCCAGCAGCAATACAGGGTTGAGCTCCTACGAGCAGTACTTC
TRBJ2-7 | NA | TRBV5-1 | NA | CASSLDGQSYEQYF | TGCGCCAGCAGCTTGGACGGACAGTCCTACGAGCAGTACTTC
TRBJ2-5 | NA | TRBV4-1 | NA | CASSQILDKTQYF | TGCGCCAGCAGCCAAATACTCGACAAGACCCAGTACTTC
TRBJ1-1 | NA | TRBV5-1 | NA | CASSFTGRTEAFF | TGCGCCAGCAGCTTCACAGGGCGAACTGAAGCTTTCTTT
TRBJ2-1 | TRBD1 | TRBV30 | NA | CAWSVLTGQSSYNEQFF | TGTGCCTGGAGTGTACTAACGGGACAGAGCTCCTACAATGAGCAGTTCTTC
TRBJ2-5 | TRBD1 | TRBV9 | NA | CASSADRGQETQYF | TGTGCCAGCAGCGCGGACAGGGGACAAGAGACCCAGTACTTC
TRBJ2-7 | NA | TRBV10-3 | NA | CAISEFAGLDEQYF | TGTGCCATCAGTGAGTTCGCAGGGTTAGACGAGCAGTACTTC
TRBJ1-1 | TRBD1 | TRBV6-5 | NA | CASSYPDRGGEAFF | TGTGCCAGCAGTTACCCTGACAGGGGAGGTGAAGCTTTCTTT
TRBJ1-2 | NA | TRBV30 | few | CAWSPGYGYTF | TGTGCCTGGAGTCCAGGATATGGCTACACCTTC
TRBJ1-2 | NA | TRBV19 | NA | CASTSTKGYTF | TGTGCCAGTACTTCTACCAAAGGCTACACCTTC
TRBJ1-5 | NA | TRBV10-3 | NA | CAISDVREGNQPQHF | TGTGCCATCAGTGATGTCAGGGAGGGCAATCAGCCCCAGCATTTT
TRBJ2-7 | TRBD1 | TRBV11-2 | NA | CASSLDGIWTGAEQYF | TGTGCCAGCAGCTTAGATGGGATCTGGACAGGGGCCGAGCAGTACTTC
TRBJ1-4 | TRBD1 | TRBV6-1 | NA | CASSEGQGGEKLFF | TGTGCCAGCAGTGAGGGACAGGGCGGTGAAAAACTGTTTTTT
TRBJ2-2 | NA | TRBV4-2 | NA | CASSQDVTSRSTGELFF | TGTGCCAGCAGCCAAGATGTCACTAGCCGTAGCACCGGGGAGCTGTTTTTT
TRBJ2-3 | NA | TRBV30 | NA | CAWSFGDTQYF | TGTGCCTGGAGCTTCGGAGATACGCAGTATTTT
TRBJ2-1 | TRBD1 | TRBV29-1 | once | CSVDLGTGSVDEQFF | TGCAGCGTTGACCTCGGGACAGGGTCCGTTGATGAGCAGTTCTTC
TRBJ1-1 | TRBD1 | TRBV11-2 | NA | CASSPSAGTAMNTEAFF | TGTGCCAGCAGCCCGTCCGCCGGGACAGCGATGAACACTGAAGCTTTCTTT
TRBJ1-2 | NA | TRBV19 | NA | CASSIGITIYGYTF | TGTGCCAGTAGTATCGGGATTACAATATATGGCTACACCTTC
TRBJ1-5 | TRBD1 | TRBV30 | few | CAWSVGTGNQPQHF | TGTGCCTGGAGCGTAGGGACAGGGAATCAGCCCCAGCATTTT
TRBJ1-1 | NA | TRBV13 | NA | CASSLVRGAWRDTEAFF | TGTGCCAGCAGCTTAGTGCGGGGGGCCTGGCGGGACACTGAAGCTTTCTTT